Below, 11 T cell receptor beta chains from the same sample are listed, as sequenced in a study of CD8 T cells in Susac syndrome. Random hexamers were used to reverse transcribe roughly 0.45 to 1 ug of RNA. TCRdb redid the calling of the immunoSEQ multiplex PCR reads with MiXCR, one entry per CDR3 protein. Here the sample spans a few hundred thousand distinct CDR3 sequences, 90% to 95% being singletons. Sequences were obtained from CD4+ T cells from PBMCs. Every receptor here comes from a human donor with multiple sclerosis.

The rearrangement links TRBV12-3 or TRBV12-4 to TRBJ2-4, with D possibly matching TRBD2 (6 bases). Trimming removed 1 base at V and 3 bases at J, with 10 bases between. CDR3 size: 15 residues. CDR3 DNA: TGTGCCAGCAGTTTAGGGGGGGTTGGCAAAAACATTCAGTACTTC. Its protein is CASSLGGVGKNIQYF.

This chain uses TRBV7-2 with TRBJ2-4, with 7 bases identical to TRBD1. The CDR3 contains 15 residues. The germline V gene encodes CDR1 SGHTA and CDR2 FQGNSA. Trimming took 5 bases from V and 0 from J; bases not matched to a gene: 4. CDR3 coding DNA: TGTGCCAGCAGCCGGGACAGACTAGCCAAAAACATTCAGTACTTC. This gives the protein CASSRDRLAKNIQYF.

The rearrangement joins TRBV7-3 to TRBJ2-2, with D unresolved. Germline CDR1 reads SGHTA; CDR2 reads FQGTGA. This CDR3 region has 13 residues. The V and J ends lost 6 bases and 4 bases respectively, with 9 bases between them. CDR3 loop: CASSDRVTGELFF. The DNA of the CDR3 is TGTGCCAGCAGTGACCGGGTCACCGGGGAGCTGTTTTTT.

V gene TRBV23-1 combines with J gene TRBJ2-7; weak D call: TRBD2 (5 bases). TRBV23-1 has ORF status, its function being uncertain. This CDR3 is 15 amino acids long. Trimming removed 2 bases at V and 5 bases at J, with 16 bases between. The CDR3 is CASSQPDREGHEQYV. CDR3 DNA sequence: TGCGCCAGCAGTCAACCCGACCGGGAAGGGCACGAGCAGTACGTC.

The chain combines TRBV5-1 with TRBJ2-5; D may be TRBD1 (5 bases). Germline CDR1 SGHRS, CDR2 YFSETQ. This CDR3 comprises 18 residues. With 3 bases removed from V and 5 bases from J, the gap between germline ends came to 26 bases. This CDR3 reads CASSSLWLGVGPKETQYF. CDR3 DNA: TGCGCCAGCAGCTCCCTCTGGCTAGGGGTTGGGCCTAAGGAGACCCAGTACTTC.

The chain employs TRBV28 and TRBJ1-5, with D hard to call. The CDR3 runs 14 residues. V was clipped by 8 bases and J by 5 bases, with 16 bases between them. The germline V gene encodes CDR1 MDHEN and CDR2 SYDVKM. CDR3 region: CASSFPGPYQPQHF. DNA of the CDR3: TGTGCCAGCTCATTCCCGGGCCCCTATCAGCCCCAGCATTTT.

The V call is TRBV3-1, the J call TRBJ2-2; either TRBD1 or TRBD2 may supply D (5 bases each). Trimming removed 1 base at V and 1 base at J, with 10 bases between. Germline lookup yields CDR1 LGHDT and CDR2 YNNKEL (reference sequence). The CDR3 has 16 amino acids. The CDR3 spells CASSQGPGGNTGELFF. The CDR3 nucleotides are TGTGCCAGCAGCCAAGGACCTGGGGGGAACACCGGGGAGCTGTTTTTT. The entire variable domain, with the rest obtained from reference TRBV3-1 and TRBJ2-2, is as follows: DTAVSQTPKYLVTQMGNDKSIKCEQNLGHDTMYWYKQDSKKFLKIMFSYNNKELIINETVPNRFSPKSPDKAHLNLHINSLELGDSAVYFCASSQGPGGNTGELFFGEGSRLTVL.

This sequence joins TRBV9 and TRBJ1-2; 7 bases are shared with TRBD1. Germline V gene sequence: CDR1 SGDLS, CDR2 YYNGEE. This CDR3 has 14 residues. V shed 3 bases and J 4 bases; nucleotides not matched to a gene: 6. CDR3 bases: TGTGCCAGCAGCGAGTGGACAGGTACCTATGGCTACACCTTC. Residues: CASSEWTGTYGYTF. Looking up the rest from reference TRBV9 and TRBJ1-2 gives the full variable domain: DSGVTQTPKHLITATGQRVTLRCSPRSGDLSVYWYQQSLDQGLQFLIQYYNGEERAKGNILERFSAQQFPDLHSELNLSSLELGDSALYFCASSEWTGTYGYTFGSGTRLTVV.

The chain couples TRBV5-1 to TRBJ2-5; D gene uncertain. This CDR3 is 14 amino acids long. Germline values: CDR1 SGHRS, CDR2 YFSETQ. The germline V and J ends were trimmed by 2 bases and 5 bases, with 13 bases remaining between them. The CDR3 coding sequence is TGCGCCAGCAGCTTCGGATCCGGCTTGGAGACCCAGTACTTC. Translated: CASSFGSGLETQYF.

The chain combines TRBV12-3 or TRBV12-4 with TRBJ2-3, with D possibly being TRBD2 (6 bases). This CDR3 has 15 amino acids. V lost 5 bases to trimming and J lost 3 bases, with 15 bases between them. The CDR3 nucleotides are TGTGCCAGCAGTGCGGGACGGCCTGGGACAGATACGCAGTATTTT. Translation: CASSAGRPGTDTQYF.

CDR3 residues: CASSLGFRGQGTSNIQYF. CDR3 DNA: TGCGCCAGCAGCTTGGGATTCCGGGGGCAGGGAACTTCAAACATTCAGTACTTC. The V gene is TRBV5-1, the J gene TRBJ2-4; D is possibly TRBD1 or TRBD2 (6 bases each). The germline CDR1 and CDR2 sequences are SGHRS and YFSETQ. Trimming stripped 0 bases from V and 6 bases from J, with 22 bases between. CDR3 size: 18 residues.